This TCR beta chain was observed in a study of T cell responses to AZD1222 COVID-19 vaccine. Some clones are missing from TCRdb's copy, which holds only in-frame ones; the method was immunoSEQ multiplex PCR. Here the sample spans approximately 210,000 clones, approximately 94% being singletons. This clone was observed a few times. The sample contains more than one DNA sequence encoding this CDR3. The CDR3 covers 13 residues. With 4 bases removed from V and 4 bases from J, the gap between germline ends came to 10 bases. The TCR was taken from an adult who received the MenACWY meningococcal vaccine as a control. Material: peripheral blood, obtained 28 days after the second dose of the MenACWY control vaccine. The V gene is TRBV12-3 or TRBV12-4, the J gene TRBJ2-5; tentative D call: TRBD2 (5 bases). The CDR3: CASSSPEGETQYF. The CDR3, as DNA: TGTGCCAGCAGTTCCCCTGAGGGAGAGACCCAGTACTTC.